One sample yielded the 15 T cell receptor beta chains listed below, sequenced in a study of cytomegalovirus exposure and HLA in healthy donors. Data came from immunoSEQ multiplex PCR; TCRdb stores just in-frame clones and leaves some out. The table lists about 58,000 clones, around nine tenths of them singletons. Sample: PBMCs. The source of these receptors is a man between 18 and 35 years old in good health and CMV-seronegative.

The chain links TRBV7-9 to TRBJ2-1; 8 positions agree with TRBD2. This CDR3 has 14 residues. The V segment lost 4 bases and the J segment 3 bases; nucleotides outside the gene matches: 2. In germline, CDR1 is SEHNR, CDR2 FQNEAQ (reference sequence). The CDR3 protein is CASSSGGVYNEQFF. CDR3 sequence (DNA): TGTGCCAGCAGCTCGGGAGGGGTCTACAATGAGCAGTTCTTC.

The chain links TRBV2 to TRBJ2-7; 15 nucleotides align to TRBD2. The V and J ends lost 6 bases and 7 bases, in that order; junction bases with no gene match: 13. The germline V gene encodes CDR1 SNHLY and CDR2 FYNNEI. The CDR3 is 17 residues long. The CDR3 sequence is CASRGLGLAGGNLEQYF. Written as DNA, the CDR3 is TGTGCCAGCAGAGGACTCGGACTAGCGGGAGGGAACCTGGAGCAGTACTTC.

In its sample, this clone was seen once. The chain employs TRBV5-6 and TRBJ2-3; TRBD1 might be the D (6 bases). The CDR3 has 16 amino acids. V lost 4 bases, J lost 3 bases, and 18 bases lay in between. The germline V gene encodes CDR1 SGHDT and CDR2 YYEEEE. CDR3 nucleotides: TGTGCCAGCAGCCTATATACAGGGATACGGACAGATACGCAGTATTTT. Its translation: CASSLYTGIRTDTQYF. Together with reference TRBV5-6 and TRBJ2-3, the CDR3 gives the full variable domain: DAGVTQSPTHLIKTRGQQVTLRCSPKSGHDTVSWYQQALGQGPQFIFQYYEEEERQRGNFPDRFSGHQFPNYSSELNVNALLLGDSALYLCASSLYTGIRTDTQYFGPGTRLTVL.

The chain couples TRBV5-6 to TRBJ2-7, with a possible D match to TRBD1 (6 bases). V was clipped by 0 bases and J by 3 bases, with 10 bases between them. The germline gives CDR1 SGHDT, CDR2 YYEEEE. The CDR3 contains 14 residues. CDR3 in amino acids: CASSLVGQDYEQYF. CDR3 in DNA: TGTGCCAGCAGCTTGGTGGGACAAGACTACGAGCAGTACTTC. Filled out from reference TRBV5-6 and TRBJ2-7, the complete variable domain reads DAGVTQSPTHLIKTRGQQVTLRCSPKSGHDTVSWYQQALGQGPQFIFQYYEEEERQRGNFPDRFSGHQFPNYSSELNVNALLLGDSALYLCASSLVGQDYEQYFGPGTRLTVT.

This chain connects TRBV7-2 to TRBJ2-3; D might be TRBD2 (6 bases). V was shortened by 3 bases and J by 0 bases, with 13 bases between the two germline ends. The germline CDR1 and CDR2 sequences are SGHTA and FQGNSA. This CDR3 contains 16 residues. CDR3 sequence (DNA): TGTGCCAGCAGCTTTTTCGGGAGTCCTAGCACAGATACGCAGTATTTT. It specifies CASSFFGSPSTDTQYF. Full variable domain (remainder filled in from reference TRBV7-2 and TRBJ2-3): GAGVSQSPSNKVTEKGKDVELRCDPISGHTALYWYRQSLGQGLEFLIYFQGNSAPDKSGLPSDRFSAERTGGSVSTLTIQRTQQEDSAVYLCASSFFGSPSTDTQYFGPGTRLTVL.

V gene TRBV15 combines with J gene TRBJ2-1, with TRBD2 matching 8 bases. Germline V lookup: CDR1 LNHNV, CDR2 YYDKDF (reference sequence). V shed 2 bases, J shed 4 bases, and the junction held 10 bases outside the gene matches. This CDR3 comprises 17 residues. The CDR3 DNA reads as TGTGCCACCAGCAGAACCATCAGCGGGAGCGAGTACAATGAGCAGTTCTTC. Translated: CATSRTISGSEYNEQFF. Supplemented by reference TRBV15 and TRBJ2-1, the full variable domain reads DAMVIQNPRYQVTQFGKPVTLSCSQTLNHNVMYWYQQKSSQAPKLLFHYYDKDFNNEADTPDNFQSRRPNTSFCFLDIRSPGLGDTAMYLCATSRTISGSEYNEQFFGPGTRLTVL.

This chain joins TRBV11-3 and TRBJ2-1, with 8 bases aligning to TRBD1. This CDR3 region has 15 residues. J lost 4 bases, V lost 8 bases, and 10 bases had no gene match. In germline, CDR1 is SGHNT, CDR2 YENEEA. This CDR3 is CASGVRQGLYNEQFF. CDR3 DNA sequence: TGTGCCAGCGGAGTACGACAGGGGTTGTACAATGAGCAGTTCTTC.

This chain joins TRBV19 and TRBJ2-7, with TRBD2 as a possible D gene (5 bases). Trimming shortened V by 3 bases and J by 2 bases, and 14 bases separated the two germline ends. The CDR3 sequence is 15 residues long. CDR1 is LNHDA, CDR2 SQIVND, per germline (reference sequence). DNA of the CDR3: TGTGCCAGTAGTATCCAGGACTCCCCAGCCTACGAGCAGTACTTC. As protein: CASSIQDSPAYEQYF.

This clone has a single count. V usage is TRBV7-2 and J usage is TRBJ2-7, with TRBD2 matching 9 bases. Trimming removed 1 base from V and 1 base from J; junction bases left unmatched: 5. CDR3 length equals 16 residues. CDR1 SGHTA and CDR2 FQGNSA come from the germline V gene. CDR3 in amino acids: CASSLVAGVRSYEQYF. The CDR3, as DNA: TGTGCCAGCAGCTTAGTAGCGGGAGTAAGATCCTACGAGCAGTACTTC.

The rearrangement links TRBV19 to TRBJ2-7; 7 bases agree with TRBD1. The CDR3 is 13 residues long. CDR1 and CDR2 from the germline V gene are LNHDA and SQIVND (reference sequence). V was pared by 5 bases and J by 3 bases, with 4 bases of the junction left unmatched. The CDR3, as DNA: TGTGCCAGTAGTCGACAGGGTTTCTACGAGCAGTACTTC. As protein: CASSRQGFYEQYF.

The rearrangement links TRBV7-3 to TRBJ2-7, with 8 bases that match TRBD2. The CDR3 extends over 15 amino acids. Trimming cost V 8 bases and J 4 bases; bases outside gene matches: 13. Germline CDR1 is SGHTA and CDR2 is FQGTGA. DNA of the CDR3: TGTGCCAGCGCCTATGCGGGAGGAGGAACTTACGAGCAGTACTTC. Encoded protein: CASAYAGGGTYEQYF. Full variable domain (outside the CDR3, taken from reference TRBV7-3 and TRBJ2-7): GAGVSQTPSNKVTEKGKYVELRCDPISGHTALYWYRQSLGQGPEFLIYFQGTGAADDSGLPNDRFFAVRPEGSVSTLKIQRTERGDSAVYLCASAYAGGGTYEQYFGPGTRLTVT.

The CDR3 loop reads CASRLPPPGNYGYTF. The CDR3 DNA reads TGTGCCAGCAGGCTCCCCCCCCCGGGTAACTATGGCTACACCTTC. The chain has TRBV28 and TRBJ1-2; unclear D gene. CDR3 length: 15 amino acids. Germline CDR1 is MDHEN and CDR2 is SYDVKM. Trimming shortened V by 6 bases and J by 1 base, and 15 bases separated the two germline ends.

This chain connects TRBV7-9 to TRBJ2-2, with 10 bases matching TRBD1. The CDR3 runs 15 residues. Germline V gives CDR1 SEHNR, CDR2 FQNEAQ (reference sequence). Trimming took 9 bases from V and 7 from J; bases not matched to a gene: 11. DNA of the CDR3: TGTGCCAGGCAATGCCGGGACAGGGGTGACGGGGAGCTGTTTTTT. It encodes CARQCRDRGDGELFF.

This chain links TRBV18 with TRBJ2-7, with D possibly matching TRBD1 (8 bases). Trimming took off 8 bases at V and 3 bases at J, with 17 bases between the two ends. Germline V lookup: CDR1 KGHSH, CDR2 LQKENI. This CDR3 comprises 14 residues. The CDR3 protein is CASAKTGEGYEQYF. In DNA, the CDR3 is TGTGCCAGCGCCAAGACAGGGGAGGGCTACGAGCAGTACTTC.

V usage is TRBV9 and J usage is TRBJ2-1; TRBD1 agrees at 8 bases. The CDR3 covers 15 residues. V lost 3 bases to trimming and J lost 8 bases; unmatched junction nucleotides: 10. Germline V gene data show CDR1 as SGDLS and CDR2 as YYNGEE. The CDR3 sequence: CASSGQGTVGDEQFF. The CDR3, as DNA: TGTGCCAGCAGCGGACAGGGGACCGTCGGAGATGAGCAGTTCTTC.